This T cell receptor (beta chain) comes out of a study of somatic mutations in cytotoxic T cells in rheumatoid arthritis. Trimming left V 1 base short and J 8 bases short, with 14 bases between. The CDR3 is made up of 15 amino acids. The V gene's germline CDR1 is MGHRA and CDR2 YSYEKL. Clones were read by immunoSEQ multiplex PCR, and TCRdb kept only the in-frame ones, dropping some. The data contain over 7,000 clones, 87% of them singletons. Sequencing was performed on CD8+ T cells sorted from blood. This receptor was obtained from a man between 35 and 55 years old with rheumatoid arthritis. The chain joins TRBV4-1 to TRBJ1-4; a possible D gene is TRBD1 (6 bases). The CDR3 DNA follows: TGCGCCAGCAGCCAAGGGGGGCACCCTGGGGAAAAACTGTTTTTT. It translates to CASSQGGHPGEKLFF.